This T cell receptor beta chain was obtained from a study of identical twins. The study's findings and limits: Cord blood's abundant beta clonotypes had fewer insertions, unlike memory repertoires. Models predicted too little out-of-frame TCR alpha sharing in monozygotic twins. Zero-insertion findings could be partly confounded by invariant cells (MAIT and iNKT cells).

Each CDR3 protein gets one entry after TCRdb re-called the 5' RACE reads with MiXCR. The sample yields just over 450,000 distinct CDR3 sequences, 12% to 15% seen once. The CDR3 consists of 13 residues. V was clipped by 1 base and J by 2 bases, with 8 bases between them. CDR1 is DFQATT and CDR2 is SNEGSKA in the germline V gene (reference sequence). This clonotype showed up just a few times. The antigen is not known. These data were also filed under a second study, of yellow fever vaccine responses in identical twins. Per that paper: It has been reported that, in twins, the vaccine T cell response seemed partly convergent and partly personalized.

This receptor was identified in a woman between 18 and 29 years old in good health. J is TRBJ2-5 and V is TRBV20-1; no reliable D call. The sequencing sample was made of CD4+ T cells sorted from blood. Here the CDR3 reads CSARAGQQETQYF. The CDR3 DNA follows: TGCAGTGCTAGAGCTGGGCAACAAGAGACCCAGTACTTC.